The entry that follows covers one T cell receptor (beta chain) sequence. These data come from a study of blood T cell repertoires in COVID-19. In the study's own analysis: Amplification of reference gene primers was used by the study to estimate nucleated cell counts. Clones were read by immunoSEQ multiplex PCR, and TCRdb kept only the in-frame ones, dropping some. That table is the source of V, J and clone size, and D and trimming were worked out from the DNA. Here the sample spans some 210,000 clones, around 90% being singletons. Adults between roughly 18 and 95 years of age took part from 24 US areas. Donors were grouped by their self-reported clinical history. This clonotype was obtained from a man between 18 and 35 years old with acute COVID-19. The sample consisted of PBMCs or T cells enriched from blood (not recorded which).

CDR3 in amino acids: CASSTGGWTEAFF. CDR3 nucleotides: TGTGCCAGCAGTACAGGGGGTTGGACTGAAGCTTTCTTT. V gene TRBV28 combines with J gene TRBJ1-1, with 8 bases aligning to TRBD1. Germline CDR1 MDHEN, CDR2 SYDVKM. V shed 5 bases and J 5 bases; nucleotides not matched to a gene: 4. The CDR3 spans 13 residues.